This T cell receptor beta chain was found in a study of cytomegalovirus exposure and HLA in healthy donors. A multiplex PCR was run with 60 Vbeta primers and 13 Jbeta primers. Measured with immunoSEQ multiplex PCR; TCRdb has only the in-frame clones, and not every one. Counted here are some 190,000 clones, about 85% occurring once; the ten biggest clones make up around 0.99%. The ends lost 2 bases at V and 5 bases at J; junction bases unmatched: 7. Germline lookup yields CDR1 MDHEN and CDR2 SYDVKM. This CDR3 contains 16 residues. The chain joins TRBV28 to TRBJ1-5; 9 nucleotides agree with TRBD1. This clonotype was sampled from a boy aged 2-9 years in good health and CMV-seronegative. Sequenced: PBMCs. CDR3 in amino acids: CASSLRGTGYDQPQHF. The CDR3 DNA reads TGTGCCAGCAGTTTACGAGGGACAGGGTACGATCAGCCCCAGCATTTT.